The 17 T cell receptor beta chains below were found in one sample sequenced in a study of blood T cell repertoires in COVID-19 (dated by TCRdb to about 2020). The library was obtained by the immunoSEQ multiplex PCR assay. Imported from immuneACCESS, the table was reduced by TCRdb to in-frame sequences with V and J called. These copies leave out some clones; in studies compared against another copy, an unresolved V gene accounts for under half, and the cause of the remainder is not known. Here the sample has 200,000 to 300,000 clones; roughly 79% occur a single time. Roughly 8% of the sample is taken by the ten largest. The sequenced material came from peripheral blood. These TCRs come from a woman aged 80 or over with COVID-19, enrolled during active disease.

This clone was counted once. The identical CDR3 is also encoded by other nucleotide sequences in the sample. The genes are TRBV18 and TRBJ1-1; D remains ambiguous. The V and J ends lost 2 bases and 1 base respectively, with 5 bases between them. The CDR3 length is 13 residues. From germline, CDR1 is KGHSH and CDR2 LQKENI. The CDR3 spells CASSPAGNTEAFF. The CDR3 nucleotides are TGTGCCAGCTCACCAGCGGGGAACACTGAAGCTTTCTTT.

J is TRBJ2-3 and V is TRBV9; TRBD1 agrees at 9 bases. Germline V gives CDR1 SGDLS, CDR2 YYNGEE. The CDR3 sequence is 16 residues long. Trimming took 0 bases from V and 4 from J; bases not matched to a gene: 6. In nucleotides, the CDR3 is TGTGCCAGCAGCGTAGCTGGACAGGGGAGGGCAGATACGCAGTATTTT. Protein: CASSVAGQGRADTQYF.

This clone was picked up one time. This chain joins TRBV6-1 and TRBJ2-5, with 13 bases lining up with TRBD2. This CDR3 region has 15 residues. Germline V lookup: CDR1 MNHNS, CDR2 SASEGT. Trimming at V came to 3 bases and at J to 5 bases, leaving 3 bases not matched to a gene. The DNA of the CDR3 is TGTGCCAGCAGTGACGGACTAGCGGGAGCGGAGACCCAGTACTTC. This sequence encodes CASSDGLAGAETQYF.

V usage is TRBV6-1 and J usage is TRBJ1-2; perhaps TRBD1 as D (5 bases). Germline-derived CDR1 and CDR2 are MNHNS and SASEGT. CDR3 length equals 15 residues. V was pared by 1 base and J by 8 bases, with 17 bases between. In DNA form, the CDR3 reads TGTGCCAGCAGTGAAGATAGTAGGGGCCGCCCGGGCTACACCTTC. Its translation is CASSEDSRGRPGYTF.

Here the CDR3 DNA reads TGTGCCAGCAGCCCCCGGACTAGCGGGGGCTACGAGCAGTACTTC. Translation gives CASSPRTSGGYEQYF. J is TRBJ2-7 and V is TRBV3-1 (or the pseudogene TRBV3-2), with TRBD2 matching 13 bases. Looked up from germline, CDR1 is LGHDT and CDR2 is YNNKEL (reference sequence). The junction had 3 bases not matched to a gene; V was cut back by 4 bases and J by 3 bases. This CDR3 has 15 amino acids.

This chain links TRBV6-6 with TRBJ1-1, with D tentatively TRBD1 (5 bases). The V end lost 6 bases, the J end lost 2 bases, and 16 bases lay between the germline ends. CDR3 length: 15 amino acids. Germline loops: CDR1 MNHNY, CDR2 SVGAGI (reference sequence). CDR3 amino acids: CASSPGAGRNTEAFF. The CDR3 DNA reads as TGTGCCAGCAGCCCCGGGGCGGGGCGAAACACTGAAGCTTTCTTT.

The chain joins TRBV7-8 to TRBJ1-2, with TRBD1 matching 8 bases. V lost 5 bases to trimming and J lost 6 bases; unmatched junction nucleotides: 11. CDR1 is SGHVS and CDR2 is FQNEAQ in the germline V gene. CDR3 length equals 15 residues. The CDR3 sequence: CASSPGQGWKDGYTF. The CDR3 coding sequence is TGTGCCAGCAGCCCTGGACAGGGATGGAAAGATGGCTACACCTTC.

The rearrangement links TRBV11-2 to TRBJ2-1; 9 bases align to TRBD2. Germline V lookup: CDR1 SGHAT, CDR2 FQNNGV. The CDR3 spans 13 residues. The V gene end was trimmed by 2 bases and the J gene end by 13 bases; junction bases not matched to a gene: 6. CDR3 in amino acids: CASSLQASGAQFF. The CDR3 nucleotides are TGTGCCAGCAGCTTACAGGCTAGCGGGGCTCAGTTCTTC.

The rearrangement links TRBV20-1 to TRBJ1-2; maybe TRBD1 (5 bases). This CDR3 is built from 17 residues. Between the trimmed V and J ends, which lost 3 bases and 4 bases, there was a span of 24 bases. Germline values: CDR1 DFQATT, CDR2 SNEGSKA (reference sequence). In nucleotides, the CDR3 is TGCAGTGCTAGTGGGGGAGGAGGGCCACTCCCGGGCTATGGCTACACCTTC. This sequence encodes CSASGGGGPLPGYGYTF.

V and J are TRBV6-5 and TRBJ2-3; 10 bases are a match to TRBD2. J was trimmed by 6 bases and V by 6 bases; bases with no gene match: 9. CDR1 is MNHEY, CDR2 SVGAGI, per germline. This CDR3 region has 15 residues. CDR3 sequence: CASRAQAGGPDTQYF. The CDR3 bases are TGTGCCAGCAGGGCCCAAGCGGGAGGGCCTGATACGCAGTATTTT.

This sequence joins TRBV7-6 and TRBJ2-3; TRBD1 matches 12 bases. The V gene end was trimmed by 5 bases and the J gene end by 2 bases; junction bases not matched to a gene: 11. The CDR3 is 18 amino acids. CDR1 and CDR2 from the germline V gene are SGHVS and FNYEAQ. Written as DNA, the CDR3 is TGTGCCAGCAGCCCCGGGACAGGGGGCGGTCGGGTCACAGATACGCAGTATTTT. Amino acids: CASSPGTGGGRVTDTQYF.

The rearrangement joins TRBV5-1 to TRBJ1-1; D perhaps matches TRBD1 (6 bases). The V gene's germline CDR1 is SGHRS and CDR2 YFSETQ. V lost 0 bases and J 6 bases, leaving 12 bases between the germline ends. The CDR3 is 14 amino acids. The CDR3 DNA reads as TGCGCCAGCAGCTTGGCCACAGGGCGGGCTGAAGCTTTCTTT. As protein: CASSLATGRAEAFF.

The rearrangement joins TRBV5-6 to TRBJ2-7; tentatively, D is TRBD2 (5 bases). Germline CDR1 SGHDT, CDR2 YYEEEE. The CDR3 length is 18 residues. Trimming took off 5 bases at V and 5 bases at J, with 29 bases between the two ends. The CDR3 reads CASRPQTVRELRSNEQYF. Written as DNA, the CDR3 is TGTGCCAGCAGGCCGCAGACGGTGAGGGAGCTGCGGTCAAACGAGCAGTACTTC.

Only one count was recorded for this clone. Other nucleotide sequences from this sample produce the same CDR3. The V call is TRBV19, the J call TRBJ1-5; 11 nucleotides match TRBD1. Trimming removed 3 bases from V and 4 bases from J; junction bases left unmatched: 2. CDR3 size: 15 residues. Per the germline V gene, CDR1 is LNHDA and CDR2 is SQIVND (reference sequence). The CDR3, as DNA: TGTGCCAGTAGTATTTGGGACAGGGGGAATCAGCCCCAGCATTTT. It is translated as CASSIWDRGNQPQHF.

This clone was seen only a few times. The chain combines TRBV7-8 with TRBJ1-4; 9 bases agree with TRBD1. The V and J ends lost 3 bases and 5 bases, in that order; junction bases with no gene match: 1. Germline CDR1 reads SGHVS; CDR2 reads FQNEAQ. The CDR3 extends over 14 amino acids. CDR3 nucleotide sequence: TGTGCCAGCAGCTTTGGACAGGGGAATGAAAAACTGTTTTTT. Translation: CASSFGQGNEKLFF.

The genes are TRBV6-5 and TRBJ1-1; D gene unclear. Germline lookup yields CDR1 MNHEY and CDR2 SVGAGI. CDR3 length equals 12 residues. The V end was cut by 6 bases, the J end by 6 bases, with 11 bases between. CDR3 nucleotides: TGTGCCAGCAGCCGACTTGATGCTGAAGCTTTCTTT. It yields the protein CASSRLDAEAFF.

The gene calls are TRBV9 and TRBJ1-2, with D possibly TRBD1 on 6 matching bases. The V gene's germline CDR1 is SGDLS and CDR2 YYNGEE. This CDR3 has 13 residues. Trimming stripped 3 bases from V and 8 bases from J, with 14 bases between. CDR3 coding DNA: TGTGCCAGCAGCGCCCGCAGGGGTGAAGGCTACACCTTC. This gives the protein CASSARRGEGYTF.